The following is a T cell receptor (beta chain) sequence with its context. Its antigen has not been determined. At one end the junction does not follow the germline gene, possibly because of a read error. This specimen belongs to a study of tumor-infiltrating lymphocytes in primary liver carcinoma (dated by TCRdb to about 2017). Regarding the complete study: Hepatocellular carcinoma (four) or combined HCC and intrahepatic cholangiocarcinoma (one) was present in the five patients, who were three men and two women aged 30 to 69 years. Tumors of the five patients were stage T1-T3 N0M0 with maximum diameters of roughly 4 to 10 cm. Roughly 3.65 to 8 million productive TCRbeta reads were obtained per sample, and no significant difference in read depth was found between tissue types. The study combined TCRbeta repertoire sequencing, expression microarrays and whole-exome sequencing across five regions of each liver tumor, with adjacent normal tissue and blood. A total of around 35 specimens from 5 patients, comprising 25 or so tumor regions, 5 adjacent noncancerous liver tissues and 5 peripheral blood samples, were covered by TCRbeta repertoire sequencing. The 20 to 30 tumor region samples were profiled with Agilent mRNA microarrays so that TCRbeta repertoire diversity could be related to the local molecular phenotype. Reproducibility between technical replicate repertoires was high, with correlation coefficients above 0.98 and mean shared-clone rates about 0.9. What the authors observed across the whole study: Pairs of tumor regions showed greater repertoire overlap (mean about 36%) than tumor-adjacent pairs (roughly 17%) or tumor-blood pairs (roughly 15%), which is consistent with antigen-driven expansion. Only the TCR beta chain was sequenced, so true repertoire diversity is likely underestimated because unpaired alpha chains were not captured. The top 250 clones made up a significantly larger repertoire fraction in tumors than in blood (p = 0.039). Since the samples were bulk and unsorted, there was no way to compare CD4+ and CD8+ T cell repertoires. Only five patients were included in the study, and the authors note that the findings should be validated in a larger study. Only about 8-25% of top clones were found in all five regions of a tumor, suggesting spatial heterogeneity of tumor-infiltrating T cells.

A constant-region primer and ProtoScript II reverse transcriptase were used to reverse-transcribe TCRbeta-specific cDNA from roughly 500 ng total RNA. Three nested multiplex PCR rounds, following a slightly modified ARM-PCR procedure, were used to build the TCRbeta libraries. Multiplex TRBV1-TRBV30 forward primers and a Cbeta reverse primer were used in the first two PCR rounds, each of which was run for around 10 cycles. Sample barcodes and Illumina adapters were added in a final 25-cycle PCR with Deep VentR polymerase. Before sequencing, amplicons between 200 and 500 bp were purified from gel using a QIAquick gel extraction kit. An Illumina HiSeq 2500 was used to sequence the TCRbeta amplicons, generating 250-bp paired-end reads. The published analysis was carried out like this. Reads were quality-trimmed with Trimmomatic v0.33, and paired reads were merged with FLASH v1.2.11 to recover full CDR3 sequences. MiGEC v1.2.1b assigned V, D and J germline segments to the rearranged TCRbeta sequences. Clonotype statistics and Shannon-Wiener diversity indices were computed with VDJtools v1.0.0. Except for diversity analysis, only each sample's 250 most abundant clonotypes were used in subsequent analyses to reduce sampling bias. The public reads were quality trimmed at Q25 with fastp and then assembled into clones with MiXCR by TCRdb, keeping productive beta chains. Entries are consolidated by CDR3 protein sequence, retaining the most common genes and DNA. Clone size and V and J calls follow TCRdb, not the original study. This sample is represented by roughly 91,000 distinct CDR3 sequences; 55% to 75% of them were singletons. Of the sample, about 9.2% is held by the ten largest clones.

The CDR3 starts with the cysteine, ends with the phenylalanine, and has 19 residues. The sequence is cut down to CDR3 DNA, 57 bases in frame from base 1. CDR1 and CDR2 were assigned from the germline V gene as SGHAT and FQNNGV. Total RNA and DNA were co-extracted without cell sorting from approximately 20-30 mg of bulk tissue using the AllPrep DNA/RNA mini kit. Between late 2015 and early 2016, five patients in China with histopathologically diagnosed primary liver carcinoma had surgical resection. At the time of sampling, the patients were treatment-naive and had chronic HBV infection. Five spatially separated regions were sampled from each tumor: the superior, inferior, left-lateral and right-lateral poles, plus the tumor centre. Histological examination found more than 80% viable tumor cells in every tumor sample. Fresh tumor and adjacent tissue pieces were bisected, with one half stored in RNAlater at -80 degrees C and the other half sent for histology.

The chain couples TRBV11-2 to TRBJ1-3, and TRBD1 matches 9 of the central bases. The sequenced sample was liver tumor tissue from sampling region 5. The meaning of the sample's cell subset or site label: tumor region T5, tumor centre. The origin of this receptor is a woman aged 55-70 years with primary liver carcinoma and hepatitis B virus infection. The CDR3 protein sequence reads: CASNLRPDRGAYSGSTIYF. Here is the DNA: TGTGCAAGCAACTTACGCCCGGACAGGGGAGCGTACTCTGGAAGCACCATATATTTT.